This TCR beta chain was recovered during a study of regulatory T cells in long-lasting Graves disease listed by TCRdb under 2021. Context from the whole study: In the newly diagnosed Graves' disease group, patients had been taking antithyroid drugs for less than 3 months. Patients with persistent Graves' disease were compared with patients with newly diagnosed Graves' disease using TCR sequencing and RNA sequencing of peripheral blood. The study was registered as a clinical trial and conducted in China. TCR sequencing covered about 13 persistent and roughly 20 newly diagnosed Graves' disease patients, about 35 samples in total. Broad study findings and their caveats: Sequencing and analysis were limited to the TCR beta chain. Lower TCR Shannon entropy and fewer highly expanded clones were observed in persistent Graves' disease patients than in newly diagnosed patients, which suggested clonal expansion. Patients with persistent disease shared more public clonotypes (about 2,500) than newly diagnosed patients did (966). As a limitation, the authors acknowledged that the small sample size may reduce accuracy. Preferential use of TRBV28, TRBJ1-2 and TRBJ2-5 was observed in persistent disease, whereas TRBV20-1 and TRBJ2-1 were favored in newly diagnosed disease. Because the primary lesion, thyroid tissue, could not be accessed, the study looked at peripheral blood alone.

Receptor amplification or capture employed multiplex PCR. Instrument on record: Illumina HiSeq 4000. iRepertoire HTBI primers and Arm-PCR amplification of CDR3 regions were used to construct TCR beta libraries. Before sequencing, the PCR products went through gel purification. The study's own analysis went as follows. Gene usage analysis of CDR3 amino acid clonotypes used the 55 to 65 TRBV and about 15 TRBJ segments found across samples. Filtered high-quality paired reads were merged into contigs using COPE and FqMerger. BLAST was used to align contigs to the IMGT TRBV, TRBD and TRBJ reference genes, and CDR3 was defined following IMGT. Highly expanded clones were defined as clonotypes with a frequency above 0.1%. Shannon entropy served as the measure of repertoire diversity, while the Gini coefficient captured V-J evenness. Clonotypes shared by more than one individual were considered public. In-frame beta chains were kept once TCRdb had trimmed the public reads at Q25 with fastp and called clones with MiXCR. Rows with one shared CDR3 protein collapse into an entry with the most common genes and DNA. The V and J calls shown here were made by TCRdb, not taken from the authors' results. For this sample the table gives 350,000 to 450,000 distinct CDR3 sequences, of which about 15% were detected only once. Of the sample, around 7.6% falls within the top ten clones.

Sample time point, as interpreted from the label and publication: newly diagnosed GD, antithyroid drugs for less than 3 months. For both TCR sequencing and RNA sequencing, RNA was extracted from PBMCs in TRIzol. The diagnosis of Graves' disease was made according to American Thyroid Association guidelines. Patients were recruited from an endocrinology department in Xi'an, China. Each patient gave around 9.2 milliliters of peripheral blood, collected in an EDTA anticoagulant tube. PBMCs were isolated by Ficoll Paque Plus density gradient separation without further T cell sorting. An Agilent 2100 Bioanalyzer and agarose gel were used to assess RNA quality, and a NanoDrop 2000 was used to measure RNA concentration. CDR1 and CDR2, looked up from the germline V gene (reference sequence), are SGHNT and YYREEE. From the cysteine up to the phenylalanine, the CDR3 has a length of 14 residues. Of the read, only the CDR3 DNA is kept; its 42 bases are in frame from base 1. V loses 10 bases of germline sequence and J loses 7 bases, and the interval between the two ends is 20 bases.

This clonotype was counted a few times. Its binding antigen is unknown. Qualities for individual bases were not recorded, and no much larger clone is one base off. These data were likewise used in another study, on T cells in Graves' hyperthyroidism and ophthalmopathy. The second study's paper adds: Stable Graves' hyperthyroidism was defined as the absence of progression to ophthalmopathy over 18 months of follow-up. Hyperthyroidism patients were newly diagnosed, had a disease duration of under 2 months, and were aged 18 to 65 years. Patients with uncontrolled infections, other autoimmune diseases, pregnancy or lactation were excluded. Diagnoses relied on clinical symptoms, serum thyroxine and TRAb, thyroid ultrasound and orbital computed tomography. A first-round RT-PCR of the TCR CDR3 used the HTBI primer set with the Qiagen OneStep RT-PCR kit. Most expanded thyroid clonotypes (frequency above 0.001) were also found in blood, which suggests that blood repertoires may mirror thyroid immune responses. A 13 V-J signature model separated ophthalmopathy from stable hyperthyroidism, with about 90% sensitivity and just under 84% specificity in cross-validation and 80%/75% in testing. In validation, the model predicted progression to ophthalmopathy a median of 6.5 months before onset, with 65% to 71% sensitivity and just under 75% specificity. To identify TCR V-J signatures that set the groups apart, the researchers used a discovery cohort of more than 95 patients, made up of approximately 43 with Graves' ophthalmopathy and some 60 with stable Graves' hyperthyroidism. Prospective prediction of ophthalmopathy was tested in an independent validation cohort consisting of some 20 hyperthyroidism patients and 15 or so patients who later progressed to ophthalmopathy. For training and testing, the 100 or so patients in the discovery cohort were randomly divided in a 7:3 ratio. In addition, the study compared T-cell repertoires in thyroid tissue and in blood from roughly 6 Graves' hyperthyroidism patients. Once sampling was done, hyperthyroidism patients were given methimazole at a starting dose of 30 mg daily, whereas ophthalmopathy patients were given high-dose intravenous methylprednisolone. Libraries were constructed in a second round of multiplex PCR, after which size selection and purification were carried out. Paired-end sequencing of the libraries was performed with 100 bp reads on an Illumina HiSeq2000. Raw data were processed with SOAPnuke, discarding reads with adapters, uncalled bases, mean Phred below 15, or no exact constant-primer or identifier match. COPE v1.2.5 was used to merge the high-quality paired reads, and each unique nucleotide sequence was defined as a clonotype. Clonotypes were aligned to IMGT TRBV, TRBD and TRBJ reference segments using MiTCR v1.1. Analysis was restricted to V-J combinations with a frequency above 0.0001, which covered 99% to 99.2% of repertoires. The TCS score was defined as F50 (clonal expansion) divided by E x V (chaos), with BLOSUM62-based TCRdist calculated between CDR3 peptides within each V-J. Welch's t-statistics and random forest reduced fewer than 600 V-J features to 13, which were used in a naive Bayes classifier (R e1071). Sample size was not statistically predetermined, and investigators were not blinded to group allocation. The paper reports TCR Vbeta CDR3 sequencing of more than 120 peripheral blood samples: under 45 ophthalmopathy, under 80 hyperthyroidism and around 17 progressor patients.

The source is a woman in her 40s with Graves disease. Donor details come from another sample of the same person, matched by shared clones. The rearranged chain carries TRBV5-4 and TRBJ2-2; the D gene is perhaps TRBD2, on 6 matching bases. The source material was peripheral blood mononuclear cells (PBMCs), sampled at new diagnosis, from a patient treated with antithyroid drugs. The nucleotides are TGTGCCGGACAACGCGGGGAGTTTAACGGGGAGCTGTTTTTT. Its coded protein is CAGQRGEFNGELFF.